Following are 3 T cell receptor beta chains from one sample sequenced in a study of early T cells in non-severe SARS-CoV-2 infection. TCRdb called the 5' RACE reads again in MiXCR, with one record for every CDR3 protein. Here the sample spans under 20,000 distinct CDR3 sequences, approximately 4% being singletons. The sequencing input was whole blood. These receptors were obtained from an adult who was a healthcare worker with PCR-confirmed SARS-CoV-2 infection or an uninfected control (not recorded which).

In this sample, this clonotype turned up many times. The chain links TRBV5-1 to TRBJ2-5; D is perhaps TRBD1 or TRBD2 (5 bases each). V was clipped by 5 bases and J by 0 bases, with 14 bases between them. Germline lookup yields CDR1 SGHRS and CDR2 YFSETQ. The CDR3 runs 15 residues. In nucleotides, the CDR3 is TGCGCCAGCAGTTTTAGGGACGTCTACCAAGAGACCCAGTACTTC. It yields the protein CASSFRDVYQETQYF.

This clonotype was counted only a few times. The V call is TRBV3-1, the J call TRBJ2-3; TRBD1 aligns across 9 bases. V shed 0 bases and J 6 bases; nucleotides not matched to a gene: 4. This CDR3 has 15 amino acids. The germline gives CDR1 LGHDT, CDR2 YNNKEL (reference sequence). CDR3 in DNA: TGTGCCAGCAGCCAAGAACTGGGACAGGGTGATACGCAGTATTTT. Translating gives CASSQELGQGDTQYF.

In its sample, this clonotype was seen many times. V is TRBV18 and J is TRBJ2-7; D is perhaps TRBD2 (6 bases). V was clipped by 3 bases and J by 0 bases, with 15 bases between them. This CDR3 is built from 16 residues. From germline, CDR1 is KGHSH and CDR2 LQKENI. This chain's CDR3 is CASSPLRTGVSYEQYF. The DNA for the CDR3 is TGTGCCAGCTCACCGCTCCGGACGGGAGTCTCCTACGAGCAGTACTTC.